These 11 T cell receptor beta chains came from one sample sequenced in a study of Ad26.COV2.S vaccination and SARS-CoV-2 variants. The repertoire was sequenced with immunoSEQ multiplex PCR; TCRdb's copy has only in-frame clones and lacks some. The table lists roughly 300,000 clones, around 89% of them singletons, with around 5.8% in the top ten. The treatment here: 15 to 20 received Ad26.COV2.S at low or high dose, single or two shots; a few received placebo; per-sample allocation not given. Vaccine and placebo recipients were sampled on day 63 after the first injection. The source was peripheral blood, collected in a trial of Ad26.COV2.S vaccine versus placebo. These receptors were obtained from a person aged 18-60 years who received the Ad26.COV2.S COVID-19 vaccine or a placebo.

Concerning this clone: Other DNA sequences in this sample translate to the same CDR3. The chain combines TRBV27 with TRBJ2-7; D not certain. The V end was cut by 1 base, the J end by 0 bases, with 7 bases between. The germline V gene has CDR1 MNHEY and CDR2 SMNVEV (reference sequence). This CDR3 has 14 residues. Here the CDR3 reads CASSLLMSSYEQYF. Here the CDR3 DNA reads TGTGCCAGCAGTTTATTGATGAGCTCCTACGAGCAGTACTTC.

The chain employs TRBV6-5 and TRBJ2-7; 7 nucleotides line up with TRBD2. With V trimmed by 8 bases and J by 5 bases, 3 bases remained unmatched. Germline-derived CDR1 and CDR2 are MNHEY and SVGAGI. CDR3 length equals 11 residues. The DNA of the CDR3 is TGTGCCAGCTGGGAGGGGAACGAGCAGTACTTC. Translation: CASWEGNEQYF.

The V gene is TRBV6-5, the J gene TRBJ1-2; possible D gene TRBD1, 6 bases. Germline V gene lookup returns CDR1 MNHEY and CDR2 SVGAGI. CDR3 length equals 15 residues. Trimming took 1 base from V and 6 from J, leaving 15 bases between them. The CDR3 loop reads CASSYLGSGENGYTF. The CDR3 nucleotides are TGTGCCAGCAGTTACTTGGGCTCAGGGGAGAATGGCTACACCTTC.

The CDR3 DNA reads TGCAGCGTTGAAGCAAAGGGACAGGGAATGGGGGGCTACACCTTC. Encoded protein: CSVEAKGQGMGGYTF. The V gene is TRBV29-1, the J gene TRBJ1-2; 9 positions match TRBD1. Unmatched junction bases numbered 11, after V lost 1 base and J lost 8 bases. There are 15 residues in the CDR3. Germline V gene lookup returns CDR1 SQVTM and CDR2 ANQGSEA.

This clone came up once. The gene calls are TRBV5-5 and TRBJ2-7, with 7 bases fitting TRBD1. The trim removed 6 bases at V and 2 bases at J, leaving 11 bases unmatched. CDR3 length: 15 amino acids. From germline, CDR1 is SGHKS and CDR2 YYEKEE (reference sequence). In nucleotides, the CDR3 is TGTGCCAGCAACTACCGGGACAGTTCAACCTACGAGCAGTACTTC. Amino acids: CASNYRDSSTYEQYF.

The genes are TRBV18 and TRBJ1-5; D gene unclear. The CDR3 loop spans 13 amino acids. Germline V gene data show CDR1 as KGHSH and CDR2 as LQKENI. Trimming removed 2 bases from V and 4 bases from J, with 6 bases in between. The CDR3 DNA reads as TGTGCCAGCTCACCATCGTTTAATCAGCCCCAGCATTTT. The encoded protein is CASSPSFNQPQHF.

This rearrangement joins TRBV30 to TRBJ1-1, with 7 bases fitting TRBD1. The CDR3 contains 13 residues. Trimming at V came to 3 bases and at J to 3 bases, leaving 4 bases not matched to a gene. In germline, CDR1 is GTSNPN, CDR2 SVGIG (reference sequence). The CDR3 nucleotides read TGTGCCTGGAGAGGGGGCCTGGACACTGAAGCTTTCTTT. It is translated as CAWRGGLDTEAFF.

This chain links TRBV4-1 with TRBJ2-1, with 10 bases aligning to TRBD2. The CDR3 is 19 amino acids. The V and J ends lost 2 bases and 4 bases, in that order; junction bases with no gene match: 14. CDR1 and CDR2 (germline): MGHRA, YSYEKL. In DNA form, the CDR3 reads TGCGCCAGCAGCCAACGAGTCCCTAGCGGGAGTTCTTCGTACAATGAGCAGTTCTTC. Encoded protein: CASSQRVPSGSSSYNEQFF.

As DNA, the CDR3 is TGTGCCAGCAGCCTGATACTCGGGGAGCTGTTTTTT. Amino acid sequence: CASSLILGELFF. This chain links TRBV11-2 with TRBJ2-2; D gene uncertain. The CDR3 is made up of 12 amino acids. V was pared by 5 bases and J by 7 bases, with 8 bases between. Germline V CDR1 and CDR2: SGHAT, FQNNGV. The full variable domain, in which reference TRBV11-2 and TRBJ2-2 provide the parts outside the CDR3, is EAGVAQSPRYKIIEKRQSVAFWCNPISGHATLYWYQQILGQGPKLLIQFQNNGVVDDSQLPKDRFSAERLKGVDSTLKIQPAKLEDSAVYLCASSLILGELFFGEGSRLTVL.

The chain joins TRBV29-1 to TRBJ2-3, with 9 bases that match TRBD1. Trimming removed 8 bases from V and 4 bases from J; junction bases left unmatched: 10. The CDR3 loop spans 14 amino acids. CDR1 is SQVTM and CDR2 is ANQGSEA in the germline V gene. The CDR3 bases are TGCAGCCCCCGGGGTGGGACAGGGTCAGATACGCAGTATTTT. Translated: CSPRGGTGSDTQYF.

The chain employs TRBV25-1 and TRBJ1-6, with D perhaps TRBD1 (5 bases). The CDR3 is 15 residues long. Germline assignment: CDR1 MGHDK and CDR2 SYGVNS. Between the trimmed V and J ends, which lost 2 bases and 5 bases, there was a span of 10 bases. The CDR3 sequence: CASSERGGNNSPLHF. The DNA of the CDR3 is TGTGCCAGCAGTGAACGGGGGGGGAATAATTCACCCCTCCACTTT.